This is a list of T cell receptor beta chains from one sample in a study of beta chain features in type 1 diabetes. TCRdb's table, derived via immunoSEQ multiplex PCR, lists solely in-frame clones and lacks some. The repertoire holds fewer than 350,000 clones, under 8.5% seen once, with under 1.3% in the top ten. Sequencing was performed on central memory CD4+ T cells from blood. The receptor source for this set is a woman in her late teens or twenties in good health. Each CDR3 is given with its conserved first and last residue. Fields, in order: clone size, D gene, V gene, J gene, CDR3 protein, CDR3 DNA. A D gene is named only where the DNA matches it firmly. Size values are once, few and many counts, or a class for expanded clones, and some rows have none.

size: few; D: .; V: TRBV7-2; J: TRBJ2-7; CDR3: CASSLGNREQYF; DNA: TGTGCCAGCAGCTTAGGGAATCGGGAGCAGTACTTC
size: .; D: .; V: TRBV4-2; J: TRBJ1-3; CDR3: CASSKSGVGNTIYF; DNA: TGTGCCAGCAGCAAAAGTGGCGTCGGGAACACCATATATTTT
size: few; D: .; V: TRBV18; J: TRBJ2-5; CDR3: CASSPPRERETQYF; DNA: TGTGCCAGCTCACCACCTAGGGAAAGGGAGACCCAGTACTTC
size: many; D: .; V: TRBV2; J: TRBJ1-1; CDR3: CASSDEGGDTEAFF; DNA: TGTGCCAGCAGTGATGAAGGCGGGGACACTGAAGCTTTCTTT
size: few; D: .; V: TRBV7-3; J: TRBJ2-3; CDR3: CASSLHGGSLGTDTQYF; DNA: TGTGCCAGCAGCTTGCATGGGGGAAGCCTGGGGACAGATACGCAGTATTTT
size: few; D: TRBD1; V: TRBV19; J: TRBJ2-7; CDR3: CASSMGTGIYEQYF; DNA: TGTGCCAGTAGTATGGGGACAGGTATCTACGAGCAGTACTTC
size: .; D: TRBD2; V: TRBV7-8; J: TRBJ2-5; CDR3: CASSLRRGSGTSGSRVETQYF; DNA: TGTGCCAGCAGCTTAAGAAGGGGCTCCGGGACTAGCGGGAGTAGGGTAGAGACCCAGTACTTC
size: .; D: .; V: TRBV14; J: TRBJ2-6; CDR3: CASSQFKDYSGANVLTF; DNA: TGTGCCAGCAGCCAATTTAAGGATTACTCTGGGGCCAACGTCCTGACTTTC
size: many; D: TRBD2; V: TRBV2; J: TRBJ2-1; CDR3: CASSVRLAGIGGQFF; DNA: TGTGCCAGCAGTGTTCGGCTAGCGGGAATTGGAGGGCAGTTCTTC
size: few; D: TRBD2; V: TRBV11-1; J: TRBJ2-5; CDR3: CASSLTAGAYQETQYF; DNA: TGTGCCAGCAGCCTTACAGCGGGGGCCTACCAAGAGACCCAGTACTTC
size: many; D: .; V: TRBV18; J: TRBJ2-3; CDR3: CASSSPPGTDTQYF; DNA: TGTGCCAGCTCATCTCCCCCTGGCACAGATACGCAGTATTTT
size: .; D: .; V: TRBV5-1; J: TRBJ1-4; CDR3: CASSFILDEKLFF; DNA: TGCGCCAGCAGCTTTATCTTGGATGAAAAACTGTTTTTT
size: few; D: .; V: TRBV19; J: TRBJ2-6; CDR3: CASSIIRNSGANVLTF; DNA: TGTGCCAGTAGTATAATCCGGAACTCTGGGGCCAACGTCCTGACTTTC
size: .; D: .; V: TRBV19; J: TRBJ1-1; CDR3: CASSISWGAAFF; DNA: TGTGCCAGTAGTATATCTTGGGGTGCAGCTTTCTTT
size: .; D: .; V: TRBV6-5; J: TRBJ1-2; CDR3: CTSSYRRGGNGYTF; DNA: TGTACCAGCAGTTACCGCCGAGGGGGAAATGGCTACACCTTC
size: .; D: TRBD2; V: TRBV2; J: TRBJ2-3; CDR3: CASRATSGGSDTQYF; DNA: TGTGCCAGCAGAGCCACTAGCGGGGGGTCAGATACGCAGTATTTT
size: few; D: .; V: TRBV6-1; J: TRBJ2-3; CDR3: CASSFEIGGRDTQYF; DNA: TGTGCCAGCAGTTTTGAGATAGGGGGGCGGGATACGCAGTATTTT
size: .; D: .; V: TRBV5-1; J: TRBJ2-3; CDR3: CASVLIPGHLTDTQYF; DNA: TGCGCCAGCGTGCTAATTCCGGGACACCTCACAGATACGCAGTATTTT
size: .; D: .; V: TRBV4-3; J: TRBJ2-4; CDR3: CASSQDQTPGGQNIQYF; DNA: TGCGCCAGCAGCCAAGATCAAACCCCGGGGGGCCAAAACATTCAGTACTTC
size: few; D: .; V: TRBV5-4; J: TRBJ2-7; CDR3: CASSIKGGTSIKQYF; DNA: TGTGCCAGCAGTATTAAGGGGGGGACGAGTATCAAGCAGTACTTC
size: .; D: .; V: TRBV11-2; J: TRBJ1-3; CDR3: CASSLNGPGNTIYF; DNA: TGTGCCAGCAGCTTAAACGGGCCCGGCAACACCATATATTTT
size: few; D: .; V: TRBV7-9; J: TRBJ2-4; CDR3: CASSLGGAKNIQYF; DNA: TGTGCCAGCAGCTTAGGAGGGGCTAAAAACATTCAGTACTTC
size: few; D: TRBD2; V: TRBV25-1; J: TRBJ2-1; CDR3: CASSDGGDSDEQFF; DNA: TGTGCCAGCAGTGACGGGGGGGACTCGGATGAGCAGTTCTTC
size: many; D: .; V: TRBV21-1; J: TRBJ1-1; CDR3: CASTQCGGRVDTEAFF; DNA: TGTGCCAGCACCCAATGCGGGGGGCGGGTGGACACTGAAGCTTTCTTT
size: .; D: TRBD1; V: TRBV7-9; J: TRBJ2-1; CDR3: CASSLRTGVVNEQFF; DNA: TGTGCCAGCAGCTTAAGGACAGGGGTCGTCAATGAGCAGTTCTTC
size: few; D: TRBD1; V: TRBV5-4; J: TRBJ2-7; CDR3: CASSRGQGIYEQYF; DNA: TGTGCCAGCAGCCGGGGACAGGGTATCTACGAGCAGTACTTC
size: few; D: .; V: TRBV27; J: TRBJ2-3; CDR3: CASSLDGLSTDTQYF; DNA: TGTGCCAGCAGTTTGGACGGCCTAAGCACAGATACGCAGTATTTT
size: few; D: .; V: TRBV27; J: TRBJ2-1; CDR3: CASSLTGSYNEQFF; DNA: TGTGCCAGCAGTTTAACGGGAAGTTACAATGAGCAGTTCTTC
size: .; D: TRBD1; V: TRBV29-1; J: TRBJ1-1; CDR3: CSVAGQGAEAFF; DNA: TGCAGCGTTGCGGGACAGGGGGCCGAAGCTTTCTTT
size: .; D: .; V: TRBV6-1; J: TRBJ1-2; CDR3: CASSEGRFYGYTF; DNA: TGTGCCAGCAGTGAGGGCAGGTTCTATGGCTACACCTTC
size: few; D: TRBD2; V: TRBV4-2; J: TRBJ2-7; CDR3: CASSQEYGSGLYEQYF; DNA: TGTGCCAGCAGCCAAGAGTACGGTAGCGGGCTCTACGAGCAGTACTTC
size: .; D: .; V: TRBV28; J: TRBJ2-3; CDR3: CASSYRNRADTQYF; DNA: TGTGCCAGCAGTTACCGGAACAGGGCAGATACGCAGTATTTT
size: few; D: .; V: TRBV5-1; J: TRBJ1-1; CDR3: CASSPSGRAEAFF; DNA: TGCGCCAGCAGCCCGTCGGGGCGAGCTGAAGCTTTCTTT
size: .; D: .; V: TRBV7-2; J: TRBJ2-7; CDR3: CASSSSGARHYEQYF; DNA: TGTGCCAGCAGCTCATCGGGAGCTAGGCACTACGAGCAGTACTTC
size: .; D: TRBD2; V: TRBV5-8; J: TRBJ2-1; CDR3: CASSLAGLAGPYNEQFF; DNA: TGTGCCAGCAGCTTGGCTGGGCTAGCGGGGCCCTACAATGAGCAGTTCTTC
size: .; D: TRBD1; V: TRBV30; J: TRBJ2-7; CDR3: CAWSMTGGLYEQYF; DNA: TGTGCCTGGAGTATGACAGGGGGCCTTTACGAGCAGTACTTC
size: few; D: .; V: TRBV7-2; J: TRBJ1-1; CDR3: CASSLNGAEAFF; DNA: TGTGCCAGCAGCTTAAACGGGGCCGAAGCTTTCTTT
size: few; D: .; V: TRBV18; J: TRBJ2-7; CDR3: CASSPNFVGNEQYF; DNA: TGTGCCAGCTCACCCAACTTCGTAGGGAACGAGCAGTACTTC
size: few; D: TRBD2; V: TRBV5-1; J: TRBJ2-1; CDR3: CASSSGGAGSFYNEQFF; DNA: TGCGCCAGCAGCTCAGGAGGAGCGGGATCCTTCTACAATGAGCAGTTCTTC
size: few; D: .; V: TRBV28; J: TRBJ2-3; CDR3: CASSLRFAAWGTDTQYF; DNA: TGTGCCAGCAGTTTAAGGTTCGCGGCCTGGGGCACAGATACGCAGTATTTT
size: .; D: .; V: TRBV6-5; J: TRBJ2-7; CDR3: CAVQGGSYEQYF; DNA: TGTGCAGTGCAGGGGGGATCCTACGAGCAGTACTTC
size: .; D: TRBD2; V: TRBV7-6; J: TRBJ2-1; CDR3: CASSPRTSGKYNEQFF; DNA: TGTGCCAGCAGCCCCCGGACTAGCGGGAAGTACAATGAGCAGTTCTTC